What follows are 7 T cell receptor beta chains derived from one specimen sequenced in a study of T cell changes during pregnancy in multiple sclerosis. TCRdb's copy holds only in-frame clones and misses some; the assay was immunoSEQ multiplex PCR. This table holds over 90,000 clones, over 85% found once. Sample: peripheral blood, taken after pregnancy. The receptor set was obtained from a female donor with multiple sclerosis, enrolled in a pregnancy study.

The chain joins TRBV30 to TRBJ2-7, with D possibly matching TRBD2 (5 bases). Germline CDR1 reads GTSNPN; CDR2 reads SVGIG (reference sequence). V gave up 2 bases and J gave up 2 bases, with 7 bases separating them. The CDR3 sequence is 12 residues long. The CDR3 sequence: CAWSTGTYEQYF. CDR3 nucleotide sequence: TGTGCCTGGAGTACGGGAACCTACGAGCAGTACTTC. Full variable domain (outside the CDR3, taken from reference TRBV30 and TRBJ2-7): SQTIHQWPATLVQPVGSPLSLECTVEGTSNPNLYWYRQAAGRGLQLLFYSVGIGQISSEVPQNLSASRPQDRQFILSSKKLLLSDSGFYLCAWSTGTYEQYFGPGTRLTVT.

This chain uses TRBV27 with TRBJ1-2; D gene uncertain. V lost 5 bases to trimming and J lost 8 bases, with 18 bases between them. This CDR3 has 14 amino acids. Germline values: CDR1 MNHEY, CDR2 SMNVEV (reference sequence). The CDR3 DNA sequence: TGTGCCAGCAGTCTCATTCTCAGTTTCTGGGGCTACACCTTC. Protein: CASSLILSFWGYTF.

V and J are TRBV21-1 and TRBJ2-2; the D call of TRBD1 is as the table states it, not checked on the DNA. TRBV21-1 is shown as a pseudogene. The CDR3 is 15 residues long. CDR3 loop: CASSTRDRGRGELFF. For the CDR3, the DNA is TGTGCCAGCAGCACTAGGGACAGGGGGCGCGGGGAGCTGTTTTTT.

The chain employs TRBV5-1 and TRBJ2-1; 9 bases map to TRBD2. The CDR3 contains 19 residues. The trim removed 4 bases at V and 0 bases at J, leaving 14 bases unmatched. Looked up from germline, CDR1 is SGHRS and CDR2 is YFSETQ. The CDR3, as DNA: TGCGCCAGCAGCGACCCGGGACTAGCTTGGGGAAGCTCCTACAATGAGCAGTTCTTC. Encoded protein: CASSDPGLAWGSSYNEQFF.

This rearrangement joins TRBV27 to TRBJ2-3, with 9 positions matching TRBD2. Germline CDR1 and CDR2: MNHEY and SMNVEV (reference sequence). The CDR3 is 15 amino acids. V was clipped by 1 base and J by 4 bases; unmatched bases: 3. CDR3 in DNA: TGTGCCAGCAGTTTATTGCGGGAGGGTGCAGATACGCAGTATTTT. Its protein is CASSLLREGADTQYF.

V and J are TRBV27 and TRBJ2-7; D remains unclear. The CDR3 has 14 amino acids. Germline assignment: CDR1 MNHEY and CDR2 SMNVEV (reference sequence). V was trimmed by 2 bases and J by 2 bases, leaving 10 bases between them. The CDR3 DNA is TGTGCCAGCAGTTTACAAGCGTCTCCCTACGAGCAGTACTTC. This translates into CASSLQASPYEQYF.

The chain joins TRBV6-5 to TRBJ2-3; the match to TRBD1 covers 8 bases. The CDR3 loop spans 14 amino acids. With 7 bases clipped from V and 8 bases from J, the junction kept 11 bases outside the gene matches. Germline CDR1 reads MNHEY; CDR2 reads SVGAGI. This chain's CDR3 is CASISSRGHSTQYF. The CDR3 DNA reads as TGTGCCAGCATCAGCAGCAGGGGGCATAGTACGCAGTATTTT.